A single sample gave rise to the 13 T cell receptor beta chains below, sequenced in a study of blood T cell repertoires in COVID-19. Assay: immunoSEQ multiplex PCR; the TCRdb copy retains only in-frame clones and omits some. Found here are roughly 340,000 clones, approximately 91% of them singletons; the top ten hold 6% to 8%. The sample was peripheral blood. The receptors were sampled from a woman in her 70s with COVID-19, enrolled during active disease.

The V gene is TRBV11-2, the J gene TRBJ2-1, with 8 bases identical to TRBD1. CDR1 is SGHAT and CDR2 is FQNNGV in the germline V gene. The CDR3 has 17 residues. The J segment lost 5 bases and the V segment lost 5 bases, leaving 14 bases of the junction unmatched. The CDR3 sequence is CASSQLRGRGVDNEQFF. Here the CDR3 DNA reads TGTGCCAGCAGCCAACTCAGGGGGCGCGGCGTCGACAATGAGCAGTTCTTC.

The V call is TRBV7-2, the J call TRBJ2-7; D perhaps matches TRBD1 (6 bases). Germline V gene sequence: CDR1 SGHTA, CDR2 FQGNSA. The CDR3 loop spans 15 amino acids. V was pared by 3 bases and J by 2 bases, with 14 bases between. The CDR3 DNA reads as TGTGCCAGCAGCTTGGTGGGGGCCCCGACCTACGAGCAGTACTTC. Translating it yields CASSLVGAPTYEQYF.

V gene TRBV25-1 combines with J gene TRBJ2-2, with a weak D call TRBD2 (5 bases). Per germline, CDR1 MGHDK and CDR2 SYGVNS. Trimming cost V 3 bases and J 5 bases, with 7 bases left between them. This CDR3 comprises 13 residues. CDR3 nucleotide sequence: TGTGCCAGCAGTGACCGGGGAACCGGGGAGCTGTTTTTT. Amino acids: CASSDRGTGELFF.

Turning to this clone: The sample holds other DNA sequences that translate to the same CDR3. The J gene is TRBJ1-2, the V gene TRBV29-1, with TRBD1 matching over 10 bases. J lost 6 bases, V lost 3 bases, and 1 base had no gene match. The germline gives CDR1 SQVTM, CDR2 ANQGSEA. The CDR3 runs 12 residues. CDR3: CSVEGQGNGYTF. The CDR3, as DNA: TGCAGCGTTGAGGGACAGGGGAATGGCTACACCTTC.

CDR3 region: CASRVQANQPQHF. In DNA, the CDR3 is TGTGCCAGCAGGGTCCAGGCAAATCAGCCCCAGCATTTT. V usage is TRBV28 and J usage is TRBJ1-5; D gene unclear. Trimming cost V 6 bases and J 4 bases, with 10 bases left between them. Germline-derived CDR1 and CDR2 are MDHEN and SYDVKM. This CDR3 is 13 amino acids long.

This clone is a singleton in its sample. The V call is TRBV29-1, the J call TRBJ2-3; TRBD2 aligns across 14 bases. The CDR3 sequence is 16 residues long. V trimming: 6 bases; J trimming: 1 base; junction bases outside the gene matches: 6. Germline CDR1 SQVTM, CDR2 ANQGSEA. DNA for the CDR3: TGCAGCGTCCCCCCGGGACTAGCGGGGGGCACAGATACGCAGTATTTT. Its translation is CSVPPGLAGGTDTQYF.

DNA of the CDR3: TGCGCCAGCAGCCAACCGGCAGATACGCAGTATTTT. Residues: CASSQPADTQYF. The rearrangement uses TRBV4-1 and TRBJ2-3; the D is unclear. Trimming removed 2 bases at V and 4 bases at J, with 4 bases between. The CDR3 runs 12 residues. CDR1 and CDR2 (germline): MGHRA, YSYEKL.

The CDR3 region is CASREGGNIQYF. The DNA for the CDR3 is TGTGCCAGCAGAGAAGGGGGAAACATTCAGTACTTC. The J gene is TRBJ2-4, the V gene TRBV5-8, with a tentative D call TRBD1 (6 bases). The CDR3 covers 12 residues. V was pared by 5 bases and J by 6 bases, with 9 bases between. Germline V lookup: CDR1 SGHTS, CDR2 YDEGEE.

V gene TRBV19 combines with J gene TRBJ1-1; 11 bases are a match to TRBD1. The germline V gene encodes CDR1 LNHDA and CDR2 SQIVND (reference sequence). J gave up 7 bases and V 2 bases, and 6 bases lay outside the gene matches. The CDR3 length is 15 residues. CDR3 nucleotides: TGTGCCAGTAGTATAAGCTGGACAGGGGGCCGTGAAGCTTTCTTT. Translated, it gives CASSISWTGGREAFF.

Here the CDR3 reads CASSLWGDGYTF. The CDR3 DNA follows: TGTGCCAGCAGCTTATGGGGGGATGGCTACACCTTC. V and J are TRBV7-8 and TRBJ1-2; perhaps TRBD1 as D (5 bases). Germline CDR1 and CDR2: SGHVS and FQNEAQ. The CDR3 length is 12 residues. Between the trimmed V and J ends, which lost 2 bases and 6 bases, there was a span of 7 bases.

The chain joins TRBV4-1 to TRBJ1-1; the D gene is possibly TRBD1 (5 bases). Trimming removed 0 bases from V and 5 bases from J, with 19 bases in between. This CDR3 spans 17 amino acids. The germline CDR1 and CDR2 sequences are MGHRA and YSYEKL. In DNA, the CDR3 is TGCGCCAGCAGCCAAGATAACCAGGGAATGGGAAAAACTGAAGCTTTCTTT. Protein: CASSQDNQGMGKTEAFF.

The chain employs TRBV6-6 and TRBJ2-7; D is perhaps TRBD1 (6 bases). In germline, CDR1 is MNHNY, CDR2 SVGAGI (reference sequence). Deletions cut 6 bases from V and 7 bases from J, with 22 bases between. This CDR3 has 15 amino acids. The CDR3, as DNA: TGTGCCAGCAGCAGATACCCAGACAGGCCTGAAGAGCAGTACTTC. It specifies CASSRYPDRPEEQYF.

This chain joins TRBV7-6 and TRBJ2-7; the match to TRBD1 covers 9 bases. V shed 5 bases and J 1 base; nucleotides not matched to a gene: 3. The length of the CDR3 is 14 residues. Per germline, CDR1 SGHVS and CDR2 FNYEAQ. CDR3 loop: CASSPGTGSYEQYF. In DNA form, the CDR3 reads TGTGCCAGCAGCCCCGGGACAGGGTCCTACGAGCAGTACTTC.